This T cell receptor (beta chain) is from a study of shared clonotypes between healthy human individuals. Study summary: Per donor, CD8 memory used one plate, CD8 naive used two, CD4 memory used three and CD4 naive used three.

CD8 cells classed as naive were CD45RO-negative and positively selected for CCR7, excluding terminally differentiated effector memory CD45RA+ cells. The CDR3 is 16 amino acids. Between the trimmed V and J ends, which lost 1 base and 4 bases, there was a span of 15 bases. The germline V gene has CDR1 SNHLY and CDR2 FYNNEI. As originally analysed: ImmunoSEQ only sent back junction sequences with no quality scores, so filtering was done differently. Here immunoSEQ multiplex PCR was the method, and the copy in TCRdb shows in-frame clones only, minus some. The V and J calls and clone size were taken over from that table, and D and trimming were inferred from the DNA. The table includes around 2,000,000 clones, just under 95% detected once.

Material: naive CD8+ T cells sorted from blood. The source of this sequence is a man aged 18 to 29 in good health. This chain links TRBV2 with TRBJ2-3; D tentatively reads TRBD1 or TRBD2 (5 bases each). The CDR3: CASSEEAGRSADTQYF. The CDR3 coding sequence is TGTGCCAGCAGTGAAGAGGCAGGGCGTAGCGCAGATACGCAGTATTTT.